This T cell receptor (beta chain) was documented in a study of CD4 T cells in relation to SARS-CoV-2 and coronaviruses. Background on the study: After 10 to 11 days of antigen culture, PBMC TCR beta CDR3s were sequenced.

Using immunoSEQ multiplex PCR, the repertoire was profiled, and TCRdb retains in-frame clones only, with some absent. This sample has 15,000 to 19,000 clones, with 76% found just once. As concerns this clone: As yet, its antigen is unknown.

CDR3 length equals 19 residues. Germline V gene sequence: CDR1 KGHSH, CDR2 LQKENI. With V trimmed by 2 bases and J by 0 bases, 10 bases remained unmatched. CD4+ T cells from unexposed donors were obtained before the COVID-19 pandemic (2011-2018). After about ten days of culture, CD4+ T cells were isolated. Cells permitting, SARS-CoV-2 S/N and four cold-coronavirus spikes were tested on unexposed-donor CD4+ T cells. Source material: CD4+ T cells from PBMCs, cultured in vitro. The rearrangement uses TRBV18 and TRBJ2-3, with 11 bases matching TRBD2. The TCR sequence derives from a human donor in good health. CDR3 region: CASSPLGTSGGTSTDTQYF. Written as DNA, the CDR3 is TGTGCCAGCTCACCATTAGGGACTAGCGGTGGAACTAGCACAGATACGCAGTATTTT.